This TCR beta chain appears in the sequencing data of a study of blood T cell repertoires in COVID-19. Study processing details: Amplification of reference gene primers provided the estimated nucleated cell counts. Measured with immunoSEQ multiplex PCR; TCRdb has only the in-frame clones, and not every one. Clone size and V and J calls were adopted from that table, with D and trimming inferred from the DNA. The table lists about 210,000 clones, about nine tenths of them singletons. J gave up 0 bases and V 6 bases, and 7 bases lay outside the gene matches. CDR1 is KGHSH, CDR2 LQKENI, per germline. CDR3 length: 15 amino acids.

The TCR sequence derives from a man in his late teens or twenties with acute COVID-19. V and J are TRBV18 and TRBJ2-7; 8 positions agree with TRBD2. Material for sequencing was PBMCs or T cells enriched from blood (not recorded which). The CDR3 nucleotides read TGTGCCAGCTCCCCGAGCGGGAGTCTCTCCTACGAGCAGTACTTC. Translated, it gives CASSPSGSLSYEQYF.